This T cell receptor beta chain stems from a study of blood T cell repertoires in COVID-19. For the study at large: Sample material is recorded as cDNA or gDNA derived from T cells, B-cell-depleted T cells, or PBMCs.

This CDR3 has 14 amino acids. CDR1 is SNHLY, CDR2 FYNNEI, per germline. Trimming took off 6 bases at V and 6 bases at J, with 17 bases between the two ends. Sequenced by immunoSEQ multiplex PCR; TCRdb stores in-frame clones only, minus some. Of 180,000 or so clones listed, roughly 80% were seen once; the top ten hold 9.5% to 12%. The sequence was collected from a woman in her forties with COVID-19, enrolled during active disease. Material: peripheral blood. The gene calls are TRBV2 and TRBJ1-2, with D possibly TRBD1 on 6 matching bases. The CDR3 DNA is TGTGCCAGCAGGCCTACGGGGGGGGCGAATGGCTACACCTTC. It translates to CASRPTGGANGYTF.